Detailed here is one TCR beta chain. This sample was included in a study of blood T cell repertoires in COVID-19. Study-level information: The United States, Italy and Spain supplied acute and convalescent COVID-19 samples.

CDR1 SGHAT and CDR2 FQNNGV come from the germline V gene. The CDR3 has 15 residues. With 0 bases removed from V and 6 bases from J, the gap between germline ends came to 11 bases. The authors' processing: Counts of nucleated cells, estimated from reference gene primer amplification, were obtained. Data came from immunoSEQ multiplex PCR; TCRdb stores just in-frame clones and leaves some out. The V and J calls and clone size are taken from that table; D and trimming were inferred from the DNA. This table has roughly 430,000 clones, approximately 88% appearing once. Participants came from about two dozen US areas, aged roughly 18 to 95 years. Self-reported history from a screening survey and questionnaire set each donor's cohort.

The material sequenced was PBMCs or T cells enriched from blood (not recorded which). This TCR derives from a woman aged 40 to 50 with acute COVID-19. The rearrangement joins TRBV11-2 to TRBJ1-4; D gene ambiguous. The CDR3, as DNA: TGTGCCAGCAGCTTAGAGGGCAGCAACGATGAAAAACTGTTTTTT. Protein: CASSLEGSNDEKLFF. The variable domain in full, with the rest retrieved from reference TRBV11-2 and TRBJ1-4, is EAGVAQSPRYKIIEKRQSVAFWCNPISGHATLYWYQQILGQGPKLLIQFQNNGVVDDSQLPKDRFSAERLKGVDSTLKIQPAKLEDSAVYLCASSLEGSNDEKLFFGSGTQLSVL.